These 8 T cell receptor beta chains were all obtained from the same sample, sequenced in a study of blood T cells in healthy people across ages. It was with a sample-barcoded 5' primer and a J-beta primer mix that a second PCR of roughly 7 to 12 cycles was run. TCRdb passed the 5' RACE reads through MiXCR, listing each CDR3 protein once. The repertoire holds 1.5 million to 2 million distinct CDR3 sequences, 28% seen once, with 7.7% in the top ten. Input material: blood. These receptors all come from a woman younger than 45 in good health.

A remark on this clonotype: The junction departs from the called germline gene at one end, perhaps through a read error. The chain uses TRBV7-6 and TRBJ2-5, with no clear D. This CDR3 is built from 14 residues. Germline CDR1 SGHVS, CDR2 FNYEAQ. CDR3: CAGSLTGLQGTQYF. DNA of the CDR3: TGTGCCGGCAGCTTAACGGGTCTCCAAGGGACCCAGTACTTC.

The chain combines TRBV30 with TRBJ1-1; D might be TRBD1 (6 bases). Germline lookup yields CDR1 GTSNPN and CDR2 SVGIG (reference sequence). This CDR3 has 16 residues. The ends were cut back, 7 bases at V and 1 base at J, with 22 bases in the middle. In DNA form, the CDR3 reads TGTGCCTCGTCCGTCGGGGGGGCGGTGAGGAACACTGAAGCTTTCTTT. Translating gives CASSVGGAVRNTEAFF.

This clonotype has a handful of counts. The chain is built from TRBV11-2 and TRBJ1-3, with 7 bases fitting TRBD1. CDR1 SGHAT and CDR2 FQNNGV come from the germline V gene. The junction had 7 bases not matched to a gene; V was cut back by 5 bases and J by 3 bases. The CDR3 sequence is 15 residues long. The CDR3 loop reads CASSGQVTFGNTIYF. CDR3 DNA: TGTGCCAGCAGCGGACAGGTTACTTTTGGAAACACCATATATTTT.

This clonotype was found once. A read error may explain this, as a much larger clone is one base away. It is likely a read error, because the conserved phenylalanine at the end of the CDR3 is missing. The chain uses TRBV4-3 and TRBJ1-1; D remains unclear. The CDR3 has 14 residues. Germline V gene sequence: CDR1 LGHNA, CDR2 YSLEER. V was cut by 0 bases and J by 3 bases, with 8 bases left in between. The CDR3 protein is CASSQEGYDTEAFS. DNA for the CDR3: TGCGCCAGCAGCCAAGAAGGTTACGACACTGAAGCTTTCTCT.

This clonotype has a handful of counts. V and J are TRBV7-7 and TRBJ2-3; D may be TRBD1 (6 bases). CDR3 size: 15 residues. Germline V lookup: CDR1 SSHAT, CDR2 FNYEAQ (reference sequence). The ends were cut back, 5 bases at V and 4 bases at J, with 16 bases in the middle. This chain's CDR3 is CASSPGQSFADTQYF. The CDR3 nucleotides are TGTGCCAGCAGCCCCGGACAGAGTTTCGCAGATACGCAGTATTTT. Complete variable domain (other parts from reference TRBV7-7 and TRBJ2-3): GAGVSQSPRYKVTKRGQDVTLRCDPISSHATLYWYQQALGQGPEFLTYFNYEAQPDKSGLPSDRFSAERPEGSISTLTIQRTEQRDSAMYRCASSPGQSFADTQYFGPGTRLTVL.

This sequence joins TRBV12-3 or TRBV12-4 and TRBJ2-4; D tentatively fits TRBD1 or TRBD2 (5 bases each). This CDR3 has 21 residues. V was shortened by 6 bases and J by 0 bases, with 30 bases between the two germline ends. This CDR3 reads CASRIFARTQGTHKAKNIQYF. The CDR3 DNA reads TGTGCCAGCAGAATATTCGCCCGGACTCAAGGGACCCATAAAGCCAAAAACATTCAGTACTTC.

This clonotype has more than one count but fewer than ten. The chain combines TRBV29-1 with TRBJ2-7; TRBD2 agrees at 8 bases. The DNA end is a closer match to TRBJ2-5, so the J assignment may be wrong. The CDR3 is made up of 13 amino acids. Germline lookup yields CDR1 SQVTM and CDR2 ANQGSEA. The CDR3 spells CSGSRGALETQYF. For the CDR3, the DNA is TGCAGCGGATCGCGGGGGGCCTTGGAGACCCAGTACTTC.

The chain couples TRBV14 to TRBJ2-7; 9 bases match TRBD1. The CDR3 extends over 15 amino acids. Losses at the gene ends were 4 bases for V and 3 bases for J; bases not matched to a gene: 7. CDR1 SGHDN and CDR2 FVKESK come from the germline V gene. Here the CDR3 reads CASSLGTGPHYEQYF. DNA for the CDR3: TGTGCCAGCAGCCTAGGGACAGGGCCGCACTACGAGCAGTACTTC.